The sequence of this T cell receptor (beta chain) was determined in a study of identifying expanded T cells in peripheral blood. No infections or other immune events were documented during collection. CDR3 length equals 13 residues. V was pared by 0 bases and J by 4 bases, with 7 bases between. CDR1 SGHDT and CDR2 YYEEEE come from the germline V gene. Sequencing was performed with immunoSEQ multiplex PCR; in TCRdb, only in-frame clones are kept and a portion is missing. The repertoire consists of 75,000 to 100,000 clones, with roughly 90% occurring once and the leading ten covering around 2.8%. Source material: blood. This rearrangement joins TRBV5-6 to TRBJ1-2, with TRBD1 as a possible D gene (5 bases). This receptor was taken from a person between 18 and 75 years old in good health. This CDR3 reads CASSLGQPYGYTF. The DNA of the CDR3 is TGTGCCAGCAGCTTGGGACAGCCCTATGGCTACACCTTC.